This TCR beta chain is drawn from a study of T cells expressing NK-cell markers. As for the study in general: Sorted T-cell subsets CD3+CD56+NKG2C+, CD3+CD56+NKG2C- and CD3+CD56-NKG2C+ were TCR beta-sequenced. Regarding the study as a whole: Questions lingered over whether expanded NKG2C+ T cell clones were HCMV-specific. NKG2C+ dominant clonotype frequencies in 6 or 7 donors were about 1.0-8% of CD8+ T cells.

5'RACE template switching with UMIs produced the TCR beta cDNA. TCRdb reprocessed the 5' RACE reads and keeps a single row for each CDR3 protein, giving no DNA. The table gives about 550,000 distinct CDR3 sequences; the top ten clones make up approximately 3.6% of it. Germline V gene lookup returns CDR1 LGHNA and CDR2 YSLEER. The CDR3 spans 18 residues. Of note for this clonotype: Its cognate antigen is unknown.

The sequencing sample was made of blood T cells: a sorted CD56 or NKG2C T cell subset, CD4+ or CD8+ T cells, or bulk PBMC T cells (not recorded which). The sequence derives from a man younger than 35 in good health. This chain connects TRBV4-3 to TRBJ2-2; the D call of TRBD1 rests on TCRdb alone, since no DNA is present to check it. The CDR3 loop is CASTPRGSEGINTGELFF.